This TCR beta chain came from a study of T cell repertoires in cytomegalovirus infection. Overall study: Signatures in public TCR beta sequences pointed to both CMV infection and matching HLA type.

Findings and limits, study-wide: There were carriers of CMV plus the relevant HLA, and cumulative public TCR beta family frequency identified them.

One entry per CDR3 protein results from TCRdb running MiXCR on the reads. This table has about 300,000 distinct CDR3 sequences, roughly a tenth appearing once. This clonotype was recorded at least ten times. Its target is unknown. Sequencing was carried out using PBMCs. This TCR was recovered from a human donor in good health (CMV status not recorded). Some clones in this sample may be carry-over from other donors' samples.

CDR3 amino acids: CASSIQAGIHNEQFF. The CDR3 DNA reads TGTGCCAGTAGTATTCAGGCGGGGATACACAATGAGCAGTTCTTC. The chain employs TRBV19 and TRBJ2-1; perhaps TRBD2 as D (6 bases). V was clipped by 3 bases and J by 5 bases, with 14 bases between them. This CDR3 contains 15 residues. From germline, CDR1 is LNHDA and CDR2 SQIVND (reference sequence).